What follows describes a single TCR beta chain. The data are from a study of OX40 agonist ivuxolimab in advanced cancers. Study as a whole: Of mixed ages from about 23 to 90 and averaging about 60 years, the group was roughly 83% male.

Patients with a history of autoimmune disease or on systemic immunosuppression were excluded. The ends were cut back, 0 bases at V and 3 bases at J, with 10 bases in the middle. Germline CDR1 SGDLS, CDR2 YYNGEE. The CDR3 has 15 residues. Assay: immunoSEQ multiplex PCR; the TCRdb copy retains only in-frame clones and omits some. This sample has just under 95,000 clones; around 86% occur once, and the top ten carry more than 0.25%. This TCR was sampled from an adult with an advanced solid tumor such as melanoma, head and neck, liver or kidney cancer. The rearrangement uses TRBV9 and TRBJ2-1; D may be TRBD1 (5 bases). Material: CD4+ or CD8+ T cells sorted from blood, obtained in a trial of the OX40 agonist ivuxolimab. The DNA for the CDR3 is TGTGCCAGCAGCGTAGAAGGGGCCCTCTACAATGAGCAGTTCTTC. Protein product: CASSVEGALYNEQFF.